These T cell receptor beta chains were read from a single sample in a study of blood T cells in healthy people across ages. TCRdb recomputed calls from the 5' RACE reads with MiXCR, one row per CDR3 protein. This sample carries roughly 1 million distinct CDR3 sequences, about 25% of them seen once, and the ten largest clones take around 0.75%. In addition, the sample was reused for a study of T cells of mothers and their children.

The specimen was blood. These receptors all stem from a girl aged 2 to 9 in good health. The CDR3 runs from the conserved cysteine through the conserved F or W. Fields, in order: CDR3 DNA, CDR3 protein, clone size, D gene, J gene, V gene. D genes are given only for firm matches. Expanded clones are given a class, and other clones once, few, many or no size at all.

CDR3nt: TGTGCCAGCAGCAATTCTCACTACCGGCTGGCCTACGAGCAGTACTTC; CDR3aa: CASSNSHYRLAYEQYF; abundance: .; d_gene: .; j_gene: TRBJ2-7; v_gene: TRBV21-1
CDR3nt: TGCGCCAGCAGCCAAGCTCCTACAGGGTGGAACAATGAGCAGTTCTTC; CDR3aa: CASSQAPTGWNNEQFF; abundance: .; d_gene: .; j_gene: TRBJ2-1; v_gene: TRBV4-3
CDR3nt: TGCAGTGCTAGTCGGGGGGAGGATGGCTACACCTTC; CDR3aa: CSASRGEDGYTF; abundance: few; d_gene: .; j_gene: TRBJ1-2; v_gene: TRBV20-1
CDR3nt: TGTGCCAGCCGCCCAGCAGGGACCGGGGGAGAGACCCAGTACTTC; CDR3aa: CASRPAGTGGETQYF; abundance: few; d_gene: .; j_gene: TRBJ2-5; v_gene: TRBV3-1
CDR3nt: TGCAGCCCCCTCCTGGGCGGGGGTAGTGAGCAGTTCTTC; CDR3aa: CSPLLGGGSEQFF; abundance: .; d_gene: TRBD2; j_gene: TRBJ2-1; v_gene: TRBV29-1
CDR3nt: TGTGCCAGCAGCGAACACCGGGACAGTGAAGCTTTCTTT; CDR3aa: CASSEHRDSEAFF; abundance: .; d_gene: TRBD1; j_gene: TRBJ1-1; v_gene: TRBV6-1
CDR3nt: TGTGCCAGCAGTTACAGGCAGGGGGTAGGAGAGACCCAGTACTTC; CDR3aa: CASSYRQGVGETQYF; abundance: .; d_gene: TRBD1; j_gene: TRBJ2-5; v_gene: TRBV6-5
CDR3nt: TGTGCCAGCAGCCAAGGCAGGCGTTACGAGCAGTACTTC; CDR3aa: CASSQGRRYEQYF; abundance: .; d_gene: .; j_gene: TRBJ2-7; v_gene: TRBV3-1
CDR3nt: TGTGCCAGCAGTTCCAAGGACAGGGTAATCTACGAGCAGTACTTC; CDR3aa: CASSSKDRVIYEQYF; abundance: .; d_gene: TRBD1; j_gene: TRBJ2-7; v_gene: TRBV12-3/TRBV12-4
CDR3nt: TGCAGTGCATGGGGCACAGATACGCAGTATTTT; CDR3aa: CSAWGTDTQYF; abundance: .; d_gene: .; j_gene: TRBJ2-3; v_gene: TRBV20-1
CDR3nt: TGCAGCGTGCGGGGATGGTTCGGGGCTAGCGTTGATACGGAGACCCAGTACTTC; CDR3aa: CSVRGWFGASVDTETQYF; abundance: .; d_gene: .; j_gene: TRBJ2-5; v_gene: TRBV29-1
CDR3nt: TGTGCCAGGAGCTTGAGGGGGAGGGAGTTTGGGGCCAACGTCCTGACTTTC; CDR3aa: CARSLRGREFGANVLTF; abundance: .; d_gene: .; j_gene: TRBJ2-6; v_gene: TRBV7-8
CDR3nt: TGTGCCAGCAGCTATGCAGGGGGTTTAGAGACCCAGTACTTC; CDR3aa: CASSYAGGLETQYF; abundance: .; d_gene: TRBD1; j_gene: TRBJ2-5; v_gene: TRBV7-2
CDR3nt: TGCAGCGCTTCAGTAAGAGCGGGAGCTGGTGAGACCCAGTACTTC; CDR3aa: CSASVRAGAGETQYF; abundance: once; d_gene: TRBD2; j_gene: TRBJ2-5; v_gene: TRBV29-1
CDR3nt: TGTGCCAGCTCACTGGATTCCGGGGACACCCTGTTAGGGGCCAACGTCCTGACTTTC; CDR3aa: CASSLDSGDTLLGANVLTF; abundance: few; d_gene: .; j_gene: TRBJ2-6; v_gene: TRBV18
CDR3nt: TGTGCCACCAGTGATCGGACACTGTATGGCTACACCTTC; CDR3aa: CATSDRTLYGYTF; abundance: .; d_gene: .; j_gene: TRBJ1-2; v_gene: TRBV24-1
CDR3nt: TGTGCCAGCAGCACCGGACCCGGAGGGGAGCAGTACTTC; CDR3aa: CASSTGPGGEQYF; abundance: few; d_gene: .; j_gene: TRBJ2-7; v_gene: TRBV7-9
CDR3nt: TGTGCCAGCAGCGCGGTCAGTGGGGCCTACAATGAGCAGTTCTTC; CDR3aa: CASSAVSGAYNEQFF; abundance: .; d_gene: .; j_gene: TRBJ2-1; v_gene: TRBV7-8
CDR3nt: TGTGCCAGCAGCTTAGGGGGGGGCCAGGGGCTAGAGACCCAGTACTTC; CDR3aa: CASSLGGGQGLETQYF; abundance: few; d_gene: .; j_gene: TRBJ2-5; v_gene: TRBV7-8
CDR3nt: TGCAGTGCTAGGGTTTGGGATGGGGCGAGCGGCTACACCTTC; CDR3aa: CSARVWDGASGYTF; abundance: .; d_gene: .; j_gene: TRBJ1-2; v_gene: TRBV20-1
CDR3nt: TGTGCCAGCAGTTTATCACCGGTTCGCACAGATACGCAGTATTTT; CDR3aa: CASSLSPVRTDTQYF; abundance: .; d_gene: .; j_gene: TRBJ2-3; v_gene: TRBV28
CDR3nt: TGTGCCAGCAGCTCTGGACTAGTTCCCTACGAGCAGTACTTC; CDR3aa: CASSSGLVPYEQYF; abundance: .; d_gene: TRBD2; j_gene: TRBJ2-7; v_gene: TRBV7-2
CDR3nt: TGTGCCAGCAGCTTCAGATCAACTCGCGCGAGTGGCTACACCTTC; CDR3aa: CASSFRSTRASGYTF; abundance: .; d_gene: .; j_gene: TRBJ1-2; v_gene: TRBV5-4
CDR3nt: TGTGCCAGCAGACCTAAGAGAAGAGCAACTAATGAAAAACTGTTTTTT; CDR3aa: CASRPKRRATNEKLFF; abundance: .; d_gene: .; j_gene: TRBJ1-4; v_gene: TRBV21-1
CDR3nt: TGTGCCAGCAGCTTAGGGGACCCCACTGAAGCTTTCTTT; CDR3aa: CASSLGDPTEAFF; abundance: few; d_gene: .; j_gene: TRBJ1-1; v_gene: TRBV7-2
CDR3nt: TGCAGCGTCCAGTTCGATACGCAGTATTTT; CDR3aa: CSVQFDTQYF; abundance: .; d_gene: .; j_gene: TRBJ2-3; v_gene: TRBV29-1
CDR3nt: TGCAGTGCTGACCAGGGTTTTGACATTCAGTACTTC; CDR3aa: CSADQGFDIQYF; abundance: .; d_gene: .; j_gene: TRBJ2-4; v_gene: TRBV20-1